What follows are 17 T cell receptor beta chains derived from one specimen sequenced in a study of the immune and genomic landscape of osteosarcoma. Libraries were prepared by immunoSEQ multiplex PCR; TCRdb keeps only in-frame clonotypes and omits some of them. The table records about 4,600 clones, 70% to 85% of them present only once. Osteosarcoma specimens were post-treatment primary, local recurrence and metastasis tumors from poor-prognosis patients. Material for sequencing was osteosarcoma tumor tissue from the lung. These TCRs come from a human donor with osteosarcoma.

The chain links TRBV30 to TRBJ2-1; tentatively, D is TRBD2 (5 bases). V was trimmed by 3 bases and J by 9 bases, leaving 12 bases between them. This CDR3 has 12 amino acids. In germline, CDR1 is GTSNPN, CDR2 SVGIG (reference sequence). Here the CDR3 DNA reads TGTGCCTGGAGCCCTGGTAGCGTTGAGCAGTTCTTC. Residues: CAWSPGSVEQFF.

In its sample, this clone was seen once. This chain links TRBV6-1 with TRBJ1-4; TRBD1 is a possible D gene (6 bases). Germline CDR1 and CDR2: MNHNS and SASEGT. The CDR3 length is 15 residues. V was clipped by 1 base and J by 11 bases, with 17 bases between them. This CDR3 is CASSEVGGQNGKLFF. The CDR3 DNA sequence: TGTGCCAGCAGTGAAGTGGGGGGACAAAATGGGAAACTGTTTTTT.

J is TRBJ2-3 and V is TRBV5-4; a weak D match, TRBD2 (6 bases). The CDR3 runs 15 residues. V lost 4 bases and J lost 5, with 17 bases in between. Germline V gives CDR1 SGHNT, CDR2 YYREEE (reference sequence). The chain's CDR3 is CASSRTREKEDTQYF. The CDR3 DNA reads TGTGCCAGCAGCCGAACTCGGGAGAAGGAAGATACGCAGTATTTT.

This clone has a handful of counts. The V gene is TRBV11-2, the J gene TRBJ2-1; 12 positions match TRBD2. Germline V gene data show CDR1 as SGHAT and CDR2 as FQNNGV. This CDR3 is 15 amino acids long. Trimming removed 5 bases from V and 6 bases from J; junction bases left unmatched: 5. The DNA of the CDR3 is TGTGCCAGCAGCGCCGGGACTAGCGGGCTCAATGAGCAGTTCTTC. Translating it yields CASSAGTSGLNEQFF. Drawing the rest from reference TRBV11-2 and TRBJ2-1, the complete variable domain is EAGVAQSPRYKIIEKRQSVAFWCNPISGHATLYWYQQILGQGPKLLIQFQNNGVVDDSQLPKDRFSAERLKGVDSTLKIQPAKLEDSAVYLCASSAGTSGLNEQFFGPGTRLTVL.

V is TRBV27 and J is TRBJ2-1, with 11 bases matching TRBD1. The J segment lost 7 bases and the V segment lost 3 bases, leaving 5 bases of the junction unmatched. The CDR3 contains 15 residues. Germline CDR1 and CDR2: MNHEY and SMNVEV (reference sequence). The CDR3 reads CASSFSGQGGNEQFF. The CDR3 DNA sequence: TGTGCCAGCAGTTTTTCGGGACAGGGGGGTAATGAGCAGTTCTTC.

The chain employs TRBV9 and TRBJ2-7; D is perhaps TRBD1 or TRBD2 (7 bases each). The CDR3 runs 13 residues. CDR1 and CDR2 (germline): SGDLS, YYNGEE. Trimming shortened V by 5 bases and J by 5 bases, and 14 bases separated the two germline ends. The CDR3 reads CASRGGTDDEQYF. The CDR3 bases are TGTGCCAGCAGGGGAGGGACAGATGACGAGCAGTACTTC.

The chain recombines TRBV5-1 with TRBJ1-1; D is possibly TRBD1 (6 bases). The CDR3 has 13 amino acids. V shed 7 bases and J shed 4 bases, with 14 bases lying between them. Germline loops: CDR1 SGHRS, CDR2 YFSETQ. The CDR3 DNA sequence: TGCGCCAGCGGGGGCAGCTCGGGCACTGAAGCTTTCTTT. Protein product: CASGGSSGTEAFF. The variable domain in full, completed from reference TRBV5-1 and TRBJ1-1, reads KAGVTQTPRYLIKTRGQQVTLSCSPISGHRSVSWYQQTPGQGLQFLFEYFSETQRNKGNFPGRFSGRQFSNSRSEMNVSTLELGDSALYLCASGGSSGTEAFFGQGTRLTVV.

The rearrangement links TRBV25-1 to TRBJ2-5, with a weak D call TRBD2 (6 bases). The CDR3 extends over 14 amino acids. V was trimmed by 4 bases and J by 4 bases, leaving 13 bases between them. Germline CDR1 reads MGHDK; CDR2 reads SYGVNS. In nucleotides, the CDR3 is TGTGCCAGCAGTGTACAAGGGGAGGTAGAGACCCAGTACTTC. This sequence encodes CASSVQGEVETQYF.

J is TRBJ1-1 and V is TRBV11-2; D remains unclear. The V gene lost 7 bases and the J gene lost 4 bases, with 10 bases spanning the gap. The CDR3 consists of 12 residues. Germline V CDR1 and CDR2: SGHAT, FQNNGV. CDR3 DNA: TGTGCCAGCACCTTCGTGTCCACTGAAGCTTTCTTT. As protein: CASTFVSTEAFF.

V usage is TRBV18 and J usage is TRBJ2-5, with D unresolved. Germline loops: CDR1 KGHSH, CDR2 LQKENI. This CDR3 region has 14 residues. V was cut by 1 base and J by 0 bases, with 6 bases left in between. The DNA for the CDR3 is TGTGCCAGCTCACCACTCGTCTACCAAGAGACCCAGTACTTC. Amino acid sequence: CASSPLVYQETQYF.

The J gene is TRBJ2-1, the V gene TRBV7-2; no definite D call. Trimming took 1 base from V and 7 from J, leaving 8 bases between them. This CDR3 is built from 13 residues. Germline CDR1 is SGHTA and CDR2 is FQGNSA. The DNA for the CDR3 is TGTGCCAGCAGCTTAGGTGGCTGGAATGAGCAGTTCTTC. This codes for CASSLGGWNEQFF.

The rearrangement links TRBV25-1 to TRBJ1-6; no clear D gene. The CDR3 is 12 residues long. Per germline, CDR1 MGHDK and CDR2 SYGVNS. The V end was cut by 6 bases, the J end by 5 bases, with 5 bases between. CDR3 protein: CASRIDNSPLHF. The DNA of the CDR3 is TGTGCCAGCAGGATTGATAATTCACCCCTCCACTTT.

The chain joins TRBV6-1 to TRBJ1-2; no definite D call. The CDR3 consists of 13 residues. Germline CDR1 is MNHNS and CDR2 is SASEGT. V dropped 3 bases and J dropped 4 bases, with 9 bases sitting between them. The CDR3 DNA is TGTGCCAGCAGTGATACCACCGTCTATGGCTACACCTTC. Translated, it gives CASSDTTVYGYTF.

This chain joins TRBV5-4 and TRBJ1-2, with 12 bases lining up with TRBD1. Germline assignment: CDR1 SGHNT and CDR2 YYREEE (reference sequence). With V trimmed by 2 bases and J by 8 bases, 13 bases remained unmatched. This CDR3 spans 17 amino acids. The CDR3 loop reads CASSFNLGTGGARGYTF. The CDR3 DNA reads TGTGCCAGCAGCTTCAACCTTGGGACAGGGGGCGCGAGGGGCTACACCTTC.

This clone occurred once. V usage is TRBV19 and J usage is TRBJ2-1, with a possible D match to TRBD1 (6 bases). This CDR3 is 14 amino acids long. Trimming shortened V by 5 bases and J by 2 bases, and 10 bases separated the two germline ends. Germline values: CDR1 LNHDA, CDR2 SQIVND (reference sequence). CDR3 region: CASSFRGAYNEQFF. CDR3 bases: TGTGCCAGTAGTTTCAGGGGCGCCTACAATGAGCAGTTCTTC.

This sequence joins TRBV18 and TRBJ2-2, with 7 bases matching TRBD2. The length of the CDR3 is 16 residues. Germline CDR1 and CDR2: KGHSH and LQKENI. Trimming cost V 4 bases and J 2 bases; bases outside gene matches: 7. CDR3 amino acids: CASSQTGLSNTGELFF. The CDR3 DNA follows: TGTGCCAGCTCACAAACGGGACTATCTAACACCGGGGAGCTGTTTTTT.

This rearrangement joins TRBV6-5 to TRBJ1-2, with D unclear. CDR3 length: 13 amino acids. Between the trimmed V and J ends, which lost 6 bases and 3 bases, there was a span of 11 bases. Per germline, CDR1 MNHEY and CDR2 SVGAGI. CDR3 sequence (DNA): TGTGCCAGCAGCCTGGAGCCCTACTATGGCTACACCTTC. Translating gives CASSLEPYYGYTF.